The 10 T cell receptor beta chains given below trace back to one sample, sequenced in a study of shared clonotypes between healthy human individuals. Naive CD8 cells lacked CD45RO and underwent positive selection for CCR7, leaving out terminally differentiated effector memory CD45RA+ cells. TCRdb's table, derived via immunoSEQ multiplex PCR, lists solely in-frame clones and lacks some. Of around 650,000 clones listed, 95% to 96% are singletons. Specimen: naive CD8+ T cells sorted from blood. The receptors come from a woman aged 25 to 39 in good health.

Here the CDR3 reads CASSITFGGLAFF. The CDR3 DNA sequence: TGTGCCAGTAGTATTACGTTTGGGGGTCTCGCTTTCTTT. The chain has TRBV19 and TRBJ1-1; tentative D call: TRBD1 (5 bases). This CDR3 region has 13 residues. Trimming removed 3 bases from V and 11 bases from J, with 16 bases in between. Germline assignment: CDR1 LNHDA and CDR2 SQIVND (reference sequence).

CDR3 coding DNA: TGTGCCAGCAGCTTCGGGAAGGCCGAGCAGTACTTC. Its protein product is CASSFGKAEQYF. V and J are TRBV7-9 and TRBJ2-7; TRBD2 is a possible D gene (5 bases). The CDR3 has 12 amino acids. V lost 3 bases, J lost 6 bases, and 9 bases lay in between. The V gene's germline CDR1 is SEHNR and CDR2 FQNEAQ (reference sequence).

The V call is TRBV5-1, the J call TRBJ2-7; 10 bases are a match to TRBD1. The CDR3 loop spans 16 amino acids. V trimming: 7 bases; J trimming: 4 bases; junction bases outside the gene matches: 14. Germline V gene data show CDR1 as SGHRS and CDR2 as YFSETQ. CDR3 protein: CASGHPLTGGMYEQYF. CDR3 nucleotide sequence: TGCGCCAGCGGCCATCCCTTGACAGGGGGCATGTACGAGCAGTACTTC.

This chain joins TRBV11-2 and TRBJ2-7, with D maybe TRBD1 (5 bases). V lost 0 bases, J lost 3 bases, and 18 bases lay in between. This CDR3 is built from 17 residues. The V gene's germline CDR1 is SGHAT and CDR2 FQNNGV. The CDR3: CASSLERRQSLRYEQYF. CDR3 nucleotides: TGTGCCAGCAGCTTAGAGCGGAGACAGTCTCTCCGCTACGAGCAGTACTTC.

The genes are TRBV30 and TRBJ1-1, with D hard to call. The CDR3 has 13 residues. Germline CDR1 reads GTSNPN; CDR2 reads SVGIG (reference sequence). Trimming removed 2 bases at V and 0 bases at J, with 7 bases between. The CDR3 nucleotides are TGTGCCTGGAGTCCTACAGTGAACACTGAAGCTTTCTTT. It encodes CAWSPTVNTEAFF. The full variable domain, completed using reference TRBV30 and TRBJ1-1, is SQTIHQWPATLVQPVGSPLSLECTVEGTSNPNLYWYRQAAGRGLQLLFYSVGIGQISSEVPQNLSASRPQDRQFILSSKKLLLSDSGFYLCAWSPTVNTEAFFGQGTRLTVV.

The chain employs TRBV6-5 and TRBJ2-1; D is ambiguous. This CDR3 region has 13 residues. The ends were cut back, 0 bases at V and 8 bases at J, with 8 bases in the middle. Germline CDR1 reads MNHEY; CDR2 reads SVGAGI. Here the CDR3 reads CASSYSFLDEQFF. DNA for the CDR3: TGTGCCAGCAGTTACTCTTTCCTCGATGAGCAGTTCTTC.

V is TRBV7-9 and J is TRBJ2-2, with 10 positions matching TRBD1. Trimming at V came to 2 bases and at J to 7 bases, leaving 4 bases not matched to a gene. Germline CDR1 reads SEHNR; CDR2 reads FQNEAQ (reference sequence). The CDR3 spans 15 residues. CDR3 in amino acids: CASSLMGQGIGELFF. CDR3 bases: TGTGCCAGCAGCTTAATGGGACAGGGGATCGGGGAGCTGTTTTTT.

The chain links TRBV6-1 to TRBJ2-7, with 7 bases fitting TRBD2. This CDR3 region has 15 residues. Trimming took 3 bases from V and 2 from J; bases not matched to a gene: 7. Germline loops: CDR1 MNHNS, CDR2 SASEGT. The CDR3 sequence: CASSEPGTMTYEQYF. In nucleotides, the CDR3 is TGTGCCAGCAGTGAGCCCGGGACTATGACCTACGAGCAGTACTTC.

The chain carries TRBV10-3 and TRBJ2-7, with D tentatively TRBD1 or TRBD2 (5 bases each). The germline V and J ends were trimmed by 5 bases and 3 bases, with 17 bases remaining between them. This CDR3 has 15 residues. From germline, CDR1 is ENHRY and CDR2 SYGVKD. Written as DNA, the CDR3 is TGTGCCATCAGTATTTCCGGGACCGGCCTCTACGAGCAGTACTTC. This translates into CAISISGTGLYEQYF.

The CDR3 DNA reads as TGTGCCAGCAGTCCAACAGGCGGGAACGCAATATTATATGGCTACACCTTC. As protein: CASSPTGGNAILYGYTF. The chain combines TRBV28 with TRBJ1-2; D is perhaps TRBD1 (5 bases). The V end was cut by 5 bases, the J end by 5 bases, with 24 bases between. The CDR3 spans 17 residues. In germline, CDR1 is MDHEN, CDR2 SYDVKM.